A selection of T cell receptor beta chains follows, all from one sample in a study of metastatic and nonmetastatic thyroid tumors. TCRdb re-called clones from the PCR reads using MiXCR. The sample holds about 92,000 clones, just under 15% seen once. The material sequenced was blood. Receptors were obtained from a female donor with papillary thyroid cancer or a benign thyroid nodule (not recorded which). Some clones in this sample may be carry-over from other donors' samples. Each CDR3 is given with its conserved first and last residue. Fields, in order: V gene, D gene, J gene, clone size, CDR3 protein, CDR3 DNA. The D gene is left open where the match is weak. Only part of the rows carry a size: once, few, many, or a class if the clone is expanded.

v_call: TRBV7-6
d_call: .
j_call: TRBJ1-1
clone_size: many
cdr3_aa: CASSLAVARGNTEAFF
cdr3_nt: TGTGCCAGCAGCTTAGCCGTTGCCAGGGGTAACACTGAAGCTTTCTTT

v_call: TRBV20-1
d_call: .
j_call: TRBJ2-5
clone_size: many
cdr3_aa: CSARVPVSGTQYF
cdr3_nt: TGCAGTGCTAGAGTTCCGGTCTCCGGGACCCAGTACTTC

v_call: TRBV20-1
d_call: TRBD2
j_call: TRBJ2-5
clone_size: .
cdr3_aa: CSASGTTVDWETQYF
cdr3_nt: TGCAGTGCTAGCGGGACTACAGTGGACTGGGAGACCCAGTACTTC

v_call: TRBV28
d_call: .
j_call: TRBJ1-6
clone_size: many
cdr3_aa: CASSLFRGGSSAYNSPLHF
cdr3_nt: TGTGCCAGCAGTTTATTTCGGGGAGGCTCTTCAGCTTATAATTCACCCCTCCACTTT

v_call: TRBV14
d_call: TRBD1
j_call: TRBJ1-2
clone_size: .
cdr3_aa: CASSRFTGQGVGYTF
cdr3_nt: TGTGCCAGCAGCCGGTTTACGGGACAGGGGGTTGGCTACACCTTC

v_call: TRBV10-1
d_call: .
j_call: TRBJ1-5
clone_size: .
cdr3_aa: CAIPRGYQPQHF
cdr3_nt: TGCGCCATACCCCGGGGTTATCAGCCCCAGCATTTT

v_call: TRBV20-1
d_call: TRBD2
j_call: TRBJ2-1
clone_size: .
cdr3_aa: CSAGPLAWCPNEQFF
cdr3_nt: TGCAGTGCTGGCCCACTAGCGTGGTGCCCCAATGAGCAGTTCTTC

v_call: TRBV19
d_call: TRBD1
j_call: TRBJ1-5
clone_size: many
cdr3_aa: CASRKQGKQPQHF
cdr3_nt: TGTGCCAGTAGAAAACAGGGGAAACAGCCCCAGCATTTT

v_call: TRBV2
d_call: .
j_call: TRBJ1-6
clone_size: many
cdr3_aa: CASSREGGNSPLHF
cdr3_nt: TGTGCCAGCAGCCGGGAGGGGGGAAATTCACCCCTCCACTTT

v_call: TRBV6-1
d_call: TRBD2
j_call: TRBJ2-7
clone_size: few
cdr3_aa: CASLLPRAGEDEQYF
cdr3_nt: TGTGCCAGCCTCCTCCCAAGGGCGGGAGAGGACGAGCAGTACTTC

v_call: TRBV28
d_call: TRBD1
j_call: TRBJ1-1
clone_size: many
cdr3_aa: CASSLGRTGFTEAFF
cdr3_nt: TGTGCCAGCAGTTTAGGTAGGACAGGGTTCACTGAAGCTTTCTTT

v_call: TRBV2
d_call: TRBD1
j_call: TRBJ1-1
clone_size: many
cdr3_aa: CASDSRGPNTEAFF
cdr3_nt: TGTGCCAGCGATTCCAGGGGGCCGAACACTGAAGCTTTCTTT

v_call: TRBV5-1
d_call: .
j_call: TRBJ2-7
clone_size: many
cdr3_aa: CASSLGGVEEQYF
cdr3_nt: TGCGCCAGCAGCTTGGGGGGGGTGGAAGAGCAGTACTTC

v_call: TRBV4-1
d_call: TRBD1
j_call: TRBJ2-7
clone_size: many
cdr3_aa: CASSQGEGAGSYEQYF
cdr3_nt: TGCGCCAGCAGCCAAGGAGAGGGGGCAGGCTCCTACGAGCAGTACTTC

v_call: TRBV5-4
d_call: .
j_call: TRBJ1-6
clone_size: few
cdr3_aa: CASSFSGTLNSPLHF
cdr3_nt: TGTGCCAGCAGCTTTTCCGGGACACTTAATTCACCCCTCCACTTT

v_call: TRBV7-6
d_call: TRBD1
j_call: TRBJ2-5
clone_size: many
cdr3_aa: CASSSGTGGETQYF
cdr3_nt: TGTGCCAGCAGCTCCGGGACAGGGGGAGAGACCCAGTACTTC

v_call: TRBV20-1
d_call: .
j_call: TRBJ2-2
clone_size: .
cdr3_aa: CSARAQGPNTGEMFF
cdr3_nt: TGCAGTGCTAGAGCGCAGGGACCTAACACCGGGGAGATGTTTTTT

v_call: TRBV7-9
d_call: .
j_call: TRBJ2-1
clone_size: few
cdr3_aa: CASVLNEQFF
cdr3_nt: TGTGCCAGCGTATTAAATGAGCAGTTCTTC

v_call: TRBV7-2
d_call: .
j_call: TRBJ2-5
clone_size: .
cdr3_aa: CSSRKGRDQETQYF
cdr3_nt: TGTTCCAGCAGGAAGGGCAGGGACCAAGAGACCCAGTACTTC

v_call: TRBV30
d_call: .
j_call: TRBJ1-5
clone_size: many
cdr3_aa: CAWSHTGRNQPQHF
cdr3_nt: TGTGCCTGGAGTCATACAGGGCGAAATCAGCCCCAGCATTTT

v_call: TRBV7-2
d_call: .
j_call: TRBJ1-1
clone_size: many
cdr3_aa: CASSTRRDTNTEAFF
cdr3_nt: TGTGCCAGCAGCACACGCCGGGACACCAACACTGAAGCTTTCTTT

v_call: TRBV4-1
d_call: .
j_call: TRBJ1-1
clone_size: many
cdr3_aa: CASLGSTEAFF
cdr3_nt: TGCGCCAGCTTGGGTTCGACTGAAGCTTTCTTT

v_call: TRBV6-4
d_call: TRBD1
j_call: TRBJ2-3
clone_size: .
cdr3_aa: CASSRDRAAGDTQYF
cdr3_nt: TGTGCCAGCAGCCGGGACAGGGCGGCGGGAGATACGCAGTATTTT

v_call: TRBV2
d_call: TRBD2
j_call: TRBJ2-7
clone_size: medium-sized
cdr3_aa: CASRRTSGDYEQYF
cdr3_nt: TGTGCCAGCAGAAGGACTAGCGGGGACTACGAGCAGTACTTC

v_call: TRBV4-1
d_call: TRBD2
j_call: TRBJ2-5
clone_size: many
cdr3_aa: CASSQDGLAQETQYF
cdr3_nt: TGCGCCAGCAGCCAGGATGGACTAGCTCAAGAGACCCAGTACTTC

v_call: TRBV9
d_call: TRBD1
j_call: TRBJ1-2
clone_size: many
cdr3_aa: CASSVGPTGGGYTF
cdr3_nt: TGTGCCAGCAGCGTAGGCCCGACAGGGGGGGGCTACACCTTC

v_call: TRBV7-3
d_call: .
j_call: TRBJ1-2
clone_size: many
cdr3_aa: CASSSRGPFNGYTF
cdr3_nt: TGTGCCAGCAGCTCACGGGGCCCTTTCAATGGCTACACCTTC

v_call: TRBV30
d_call: .
j_call: TRBJ2-6
clone_size: many
cdr3_aa: CAWGGIGANVLTF
cdr3_nt: TGTGCCTGGGGGGGGATAGGGGCCAACGTCCTGACTTTC

v_call: TRBV28
d_call: .
j_call: TRBJ1-6
clone_size: many
cdr3_aa: CASSGVRGGALHF
cdr3_nt: TGTGCCAGCAGTGGCGTCAGAGGGGGGGCCCTCCACTTT

v_call: TRBV28
d_call: .
j_call: TRBJ2-1
clone_size: many
cdr3_aa: CASSLGQENEQFF
cdr3_nt: TGTGCCAGCAGTTTGGGGCAGGAGAATGAGCAGTTCTTC

v_call: TRBV16
d_call: TRBD1
j_call: TRBJ2-6
clone_size: once
cdr3_aa: CASSPERIRGQGISGANVLTF
cdr3_nt: TGTGCCAGCAGCCCCGAAAGGATAAGGGGACAGGGGATCTCTGGGGCCAACGTCCTGACTTTC

v_call: TRBV12-3/TRBV12-4
d_call: .
j_call: TRBJ1-2
clone_size: many
cdr3_aa: CASSFGKEAYGYTF
cdr3_nt: TGTGCCAGCAGTTTCGGTAAAGAGGCCTATGGCTACACCTTC

v_call: TRBV6-1
d_call: TRBD1
j_call: TRBJ1-2
clone_size: many
cdr3_aa: CASTDRGGHYGYTF
cdr3_nt: TGTGCCAGCACCGACAGGGGAGGTCACTATGGCTACACCTTC

v_call: TRBV7-2
d_call: .
j_call: TRBJ2-7
clone_size: .
cdr3_aa: CASSWLGGAAYEQYF
cdr3_nt: TGTGCCAGCAGCTGGCTAGGGGGGGCAGCGTACGAGCAGTACTTC

v_call: TRBV6-4
d_call: .
j_call: TRBJ2-1
clone_size: many
cdr3_aa: CASSDSRVGGNEQFF
cdr3_nt: TGTGCCAGCAGTGACTCACGGGTGGGGGGCAATGAGCAGTTCTTC

v_call: TRBV20-1
d_call: TRBD1
j_call: TRBJ1-1
clone_size: once
cdr3_aa: CSAREAGGTEAFF
cdr3_nt: TGCAGTGCTAGAGAGGCAGGGGGCACTGAAGCTTTCTTT

v_call: TRBV2
d_call: TRBD1
j_call: TRBJ2-7
clone_size: many
cdr3_aa: CASSATGGPYEQYF
cdr3_nt: TGTGCCAGCAGTGCTACAGGGGGACCCTACGAGCAGTACTTC

v_call: TRBV20-1
d_call: TRBD1
j_call: TRBJ1-3
clone_size: many
cdr3_aa: CSARSSGTGPGNTIYF
cdr3_nt: TGCAGTGCTAGATCTTCCGGGACAGGGCCTGGAAACACCATATATTTT

v_call: TRBV15
d_call: .
j_call: TRBJ1-4
clone_size: many
cdr3_aa: CATSREGATNEKLFF
cdr3_nt: TGTGCCACCAGCAGAGAGGGAGCAACTAATGAAAAACTGTTTTTT

v_call: TRBV11-1
d_call: .
j_call: TRBJ1-5
clone_size: many
cdr3_aa: CASSLVGQGINQPQHF
cdr3_nt: TGTGCCAGCAGCTTAGTGGGGCAGGGGATCAATCAGCCCCAGCATTTT

v_call: TRBV10-3
d_call: .
j_call: TRBJ1-1
clone_size: many
cdr3_aa: CAIRETEMNTEAFF
cdr3_nt: TGTGCCATCAGAGAGACTGAAATGAACACTGAAGCTTTCTTT

v_call: TRBV11-2
d_call: .
j_call: TRBJ2-5
clone_size: many
cdr3_aa: CASSQTGGSQYF
cdr3_nt: TGTGCCAGCAGCCAAACCGGGGGAAGCCAGTACTTC

v_call: TRBV11-3
d_call: TRBD2
j_call: TRBJ2-7
clone_size: .
cdr3_aa: CASSLVGLTGLAGGPGYEQYF
cdr3_nt: TGTGCCAGCAGCTTAGTAGGGTTAACGGGACTAGCGGGGGGGCCTGGGTACGAGCAGTACTTC